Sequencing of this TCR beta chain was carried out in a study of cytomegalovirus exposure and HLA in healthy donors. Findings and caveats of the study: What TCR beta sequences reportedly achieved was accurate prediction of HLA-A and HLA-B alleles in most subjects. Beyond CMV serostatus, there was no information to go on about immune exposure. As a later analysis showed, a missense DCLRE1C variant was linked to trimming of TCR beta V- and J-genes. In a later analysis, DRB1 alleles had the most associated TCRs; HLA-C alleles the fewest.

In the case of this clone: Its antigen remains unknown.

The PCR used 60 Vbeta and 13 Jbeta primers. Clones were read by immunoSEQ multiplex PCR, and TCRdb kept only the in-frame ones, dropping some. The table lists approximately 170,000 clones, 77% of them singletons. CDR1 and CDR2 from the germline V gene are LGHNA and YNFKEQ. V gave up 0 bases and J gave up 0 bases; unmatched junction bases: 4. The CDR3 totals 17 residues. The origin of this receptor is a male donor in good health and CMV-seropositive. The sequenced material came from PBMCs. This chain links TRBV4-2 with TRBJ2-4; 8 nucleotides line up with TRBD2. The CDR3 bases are TGTGCCAGCAGCCAAGATCACGGGGGGGTAGCCAAAAACATTCAGTACTTC. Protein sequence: CASSQDHGGVAKNIQYF.